This T cell receptor beta chain was profiled in a study of blood T cell repertoires in COVID-19. The CDR3 loop spans 16 amino acids. V was cut by 2 bases and J by 4 bases, with 20 bases left in between. Per the germline V gene, CDR1 is GTSNPN and CDR2 is SVGIG (reference sequence). This table comes from immunoSEQ multiplex PCR, and its TCRdb copy is limited to in-frame clones, with some not included. This table has about 220,000 clones, approximately 86% appearing once. The sequence derives from a woman between 50 and 59 years old with COVID-19, enrolled during active disease. The material sequenced was peripheral blood. V usage is TRBV30 and J usage is TRBJ1-2; tentative D call: TRBD1 (5 bases). CDR3 amino acids: CAWSFPKVDSRYGYTF. CDR3 coding DNA: TGTGCCTGGAGTTTTCCCAAGGTCGACAGCCGCTATGGCTACACCTTC.